One and the same sample provided the 10 T cell receptor beta chains below, sequenced in a study of T cells after yellow fever vaccination. TCRdb reprocessed the 5' RACE reads with MiXCR, giving one entry per CDR3 protein. Of roughly 15,000 distinct CDR3 sequences in the sample, 7.3% were seen once. The specimen comprised PBMCs, either bulk or a sorted T-cell subset (CD4+, CD8+, memory, or dextramer-sorted; not recorded which), sampled on the day of the yellow fever booster vaccination. Every receptor here comes from a man younger than 35 who received the YFV17D yellow fever vaccine.

By share, this clonotype counts as medium-sized. V is TRBV9 and J is TRBJ2-1; D might be TRBD2 (5 bases). The CDR3 loop spans 14 amino acids. CDR1 is SGDLS, CDR2 YYNGEE, per germline. The V end was cut by 0 bases, the J end by 4 bases, with 8 bases between. CDR3 sequence (DNA): TGTGCCAGCAGCGTAGGCCCGGGGTACAATGAGCAGTTCTTC. Amino acids: CASSVGPGYNEQFF.

This clonotype showed up many times. This chain joins TRBV6-1 and TRBJ2-7, with unresolved D. The V gene lost 4 bases and the J gene lost 3 bases, with 10 bases spanning the gap. Looked up from germline, CDR1 is MNHNS and CDR2 is SASEGT. There are 13 residues in the CDR3. The CDR3 nucleotides are TGTGCCAGCAGTGCGACACTAAACTACGAGCAGTACGTC. It encodes CASSATLNYEQYV.

This clonotype occurred many times. The J gene is TRBJ2-2, the V gene TRBV25-1; 9 positions match TRBD2. In germline, CDR1 is MGHDK, CDR2 SYGVNS. Trimming cost V 7 bases and J 5 bases; bases outside gene matches: 11. CDR3 length: 16 amino acids. CDR3 in amino acids: CASNPTSGPGTGELFF. The CDR3 DNA reads as TGTGCCAGCAACCCAACTAGCGGGCCGGGGACCGGGGAGCTGTTTTTT.

A single count supports this clonotype. The chain is built from TRBV12-3 or TRBV12-4 and TRBJ2-7; a weak D match, TRBD1 (5 bases). Trimming pared 5 bases from V and 5 bases from J, leaving 19 bases between. The CDR3 runs to 15 residues. The CDR3 loop is CASSDRVRHLNEQYF. The CDR3 DNA is TGTGCCAGCAGTGACAGAGTCCGGCACCTTAACGAGCAGTACTTC.

In this sample, this clonotype is medium-sized. The chain combines TRBV5-1 with TRBJ2-5, with D possibly TRBD1 on 8 matching bases. The ends were cut back, 3 bases at V and 1 base at J, with 19 bases in the middle. This CDR3 spans 17 amino acids. The germline gives CDR1 SGHRS, CDR2 YFSETQ. DNA of the CDR3: TGCGCCAGCAGCTCCGGGGGGACAGGAGGGCTCCAAGAGACCCAGTACTTC. It yields the protein CASSSGGTGGLQETQYF. The full variable domain, completed using reference TRBV5-1 and TRBJ2-5, is KAGVTQTPRYLIKTRGQQVTLSCSPISGHRSVSWYQQTPGQGLQFLFEYFSETQRNKGNFPGRFSGRQFSNSRSEMNVSTLELGDSALYLCASSSGGTGGLQETQYFGPGTRLLVL.

In this sample, this clonotype turned up many times. V usage is TRBV4-3 and J usage is TRBJ2-1, with 8 bases that match TRBD1. The ends lost 2 bases at V and 14 bases at J; junction bases unmatched: 14. CDR1 and CDR2 from the germline V gene are LGHNA and YSLEER. The CDR3 consists of 15 residues. This CDR3 reads CASSQTQAGGAIKFF. CDR3 nucleotide sequence: TGCGCCAGCAGCCAAACTCAGGCAGGGGGCGCGATTAAGTTCTTC.

Judged by abundance, this clonotype is medium-sized. CDR3 nucleotide sequence: TGTGCCAGCAGTGCAAACGGGGCAAGAGATACGCAGTATTTT. Residues: CASSANGARDTQYF. The rearrangement joins TRBV6-4 to TRBJ2-3, with D tentatively TRBD1 or TRBD2 (5 bases each). This CDR3 is 14 amino acids long. Germline V gives CDR1 MRHNA, CDR2 SNTAGT. V was trimmed by 4 bases and J by 5 bases, leaving 13 bases between them.

This clonotype ranks as medium-sized. The chain has TRBV24-1 and TRBJ1-1; unclear D gene. Germline V gene lookup returns CDR1 KGHDR and CDR2 SFDVKD. Trimming removed 3 bases at V and 11 bases at J, with 9 bases between. The CDR3 consists of 11 residues. The CDR3 DNA follows: TGTGCCACCAGTGATGGGGTGAACGCTTTCTTT. Encoded protein: CATSDGVNAFF.

This clonotype was counted at least ten times. The gene calls are TRBV10-2 and TRBJ2-3; 13 bases fit TRBD2. The CDR3 is made up of 17 amino acids. Germline V gene lookup returns CDR1 WSHSY and CDR2 SAAADI. Trimming removed 0 bases from V and 8 bases from J; junction bases left unmatched: 8. In DNA form, the CDR3 reads TGCGCCAGCAGTGAGTCACGCGGACTAGCGGGGGAGACTACGCAGTATTTT. It codes for CASSESRGLAGETTQYF.

This clonotype was counted ten times or more. The rearrangement uses TRBV10-3 and TRBJ2-5; D is ambiguous. The V and J ends lost 2 bases and 5 bases respectively, with 9 bases between them. CDR1 ENHRY and CDR2 SYGVKD come from the germline V gene. The CDR3 sequence is 13 residues long. CDR3 DNA: TGTGCCATCAGTGAGGAAGGGATGGAGACCCAGTACTTC. Translating gives CAISEEGMETQYF.